This T cell receptor (beta chain) was recovered during a study of T cells and Merkel cell carcinoma outcomes. Data came from immunoSEQ multiplex PCR; TCRdb stores just in-frame clones and leaves some out. The sample shows about 530 clones, more than 80% of them seen only once. Material for sequencing was tumor tissue from Merkel cell carcinoma. The TCR sequence derives from a human donor with Merkel cell carcinoma.

CDR3 in DNA: TGCGCCAGCAGCTCTACCACCGGGGAGCTGTTTTTT. Protein sequence: CASSSTTGELFF. The rearrangement uses TRBV4-3 and TRBJ2-2; D call uncertain. Trimming pared 5 bases from V and 4 bases from J, leaving 5 bases between. The germline V gene has CDR1 LGHNA and CDR2 YSLEER. This CDR3 has 12 residues.